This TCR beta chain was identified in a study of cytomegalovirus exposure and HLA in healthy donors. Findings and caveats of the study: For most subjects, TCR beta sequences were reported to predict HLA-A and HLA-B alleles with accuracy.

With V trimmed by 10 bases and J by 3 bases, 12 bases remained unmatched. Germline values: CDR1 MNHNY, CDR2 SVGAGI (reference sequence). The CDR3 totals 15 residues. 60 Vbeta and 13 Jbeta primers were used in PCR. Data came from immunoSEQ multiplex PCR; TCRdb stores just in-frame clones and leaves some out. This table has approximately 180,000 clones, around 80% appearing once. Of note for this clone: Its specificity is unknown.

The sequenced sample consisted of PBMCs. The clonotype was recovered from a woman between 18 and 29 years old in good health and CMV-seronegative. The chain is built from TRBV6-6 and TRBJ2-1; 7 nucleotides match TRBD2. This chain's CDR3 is CATLGGSGNYNEQFF. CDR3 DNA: TGTGCCACCCTCGGGGGGTCGGGGAACTACAATGAGCAGTTCTTC.